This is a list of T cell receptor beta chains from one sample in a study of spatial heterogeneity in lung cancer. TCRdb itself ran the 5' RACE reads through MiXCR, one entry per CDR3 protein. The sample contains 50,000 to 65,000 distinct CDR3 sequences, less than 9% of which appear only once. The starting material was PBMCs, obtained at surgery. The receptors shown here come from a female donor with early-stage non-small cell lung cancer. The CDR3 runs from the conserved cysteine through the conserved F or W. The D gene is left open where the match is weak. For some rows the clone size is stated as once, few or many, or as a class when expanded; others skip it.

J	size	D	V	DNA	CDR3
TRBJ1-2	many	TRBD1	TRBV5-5	TGTGCCAGCAGCCCCTGGGACAGCTCGTCTGGCTACACCTTC	CASSPWDSSSGYTF
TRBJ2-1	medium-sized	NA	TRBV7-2	TGTGCCAGCAGCTTAAGGCAGGGGCGCAGGTCCTACAATGAGCAGTTCTTC	CASSLRQGRRSYNEQFF
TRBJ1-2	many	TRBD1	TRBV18	TGTGCCAGCTCAAATACACCGGACAGGAACTATGGCTACACCTTC	CASSNTPDRNYGYTF
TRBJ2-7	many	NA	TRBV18	TGTGCCAGCTCCCAAGGCGGGGCCAGCCTCTACGAGCAGTACTTC	CASSQGGASLYEQYF
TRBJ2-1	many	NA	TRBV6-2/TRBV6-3	TGTGCCAGCAGCCTCGGGGGTACCTACAATGAGCAGTTCTTC	CASSLGGTYNEQFF
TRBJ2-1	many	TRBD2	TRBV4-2	TGTGCCAGCAGCCAAGATTTCGGACTAGCGGGGACTTACAATGAGCAGTTCTTC	CASSQDFGLAGTYNEQFF
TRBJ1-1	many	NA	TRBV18	TGTGCCAGCTCACCGAGGGGGGAGGAGAACACTGAAGCTTTCTTT	CASSPRGEENTEAFF
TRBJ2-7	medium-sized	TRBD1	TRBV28	TGTGCCAGCAGTCCGTGGACAGGGTCCAACGAGCAGTACTTC	CASSPWTGSNEQYF
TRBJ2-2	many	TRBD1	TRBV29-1	TGCAGCGCAGCCGGGACAGCGGACGGGGAGCTGTTTTTT	CSAAGTADGELFF
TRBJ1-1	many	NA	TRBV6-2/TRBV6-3	TGTGCCAGCAGTTACTCGATGTCAGGCCCCCGGTGGACTGAAGCTTTCTTT	CASSYSMSGPRWTEAFF
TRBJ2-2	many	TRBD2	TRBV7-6	TGTGCCAGCAGCGCGAAGCGACTAGCGGGGGTTACCGGGGAGCTGTTTTTT	CASSAKRLAGVTGELFF
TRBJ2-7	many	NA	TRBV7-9	TGTGCCAGCGAACCGACAGCTAACTCCTACGAGCAGTACTTC	CASEPTANSYEQYF
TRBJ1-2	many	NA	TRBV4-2	TGTGCCAGCAGCCCGTCTGGGGGGACTAACTATGGCTACACCTTC	CASSPSGGTNYGYTF
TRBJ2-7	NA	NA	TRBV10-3	TGTGCCATCATTCGGTCCGAGCAGTACTTC	CAIIRSEQYF
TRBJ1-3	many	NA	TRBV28	TGTGCCAGCAGTTCTCCTAGGGGAGGAAACACCATATATTTT	CASSSPRGGNTIYF